This T cell receptor beta chain emerged from a study of CD8+ T cells in alopecia areata. Study observations and caveats: Clonality in the scalp and expanded CD8+ clones ranked among the top 100 were significantly decreased by tofacitinib.

This clone was recorded a few times. The antigen is undetermined. Following RNA extraction, reverse transcription yielded cDNA that acted as the sequencing template. Assay: immunoSEQ multiplex PCR; the TCRdb copy retains only in-frame clones and omits some. The sample records 150,000 to 200,000 clones, roughly 60% being singletons. CDR3 size: 14 residues. Trimming pared 2 bases from V and 5 bases from J, leaving 10 bases between. Germline CDR1 ENHRY, CDR2 SYGVKD. The sample's treatment: oral pan-JAK inhibitor, 5-10 mg twice daily. The chain links TRBV10-3 to TRBJ2-1; a possible D gene is TRBD2 (6 bases). This TCR came from a human donor with alopecia areata. The sample was CD4+ T cells sorted from blood, taken at week 24, from a patient treated with tofacitinib. In nucleotides, the CDR3 is TGTGCCATCAGTGAGACTCGGACTAACAATGAGCAGTTCTTC. Residues: CAISETRTNNEQFF.